These 25 T cell receptor beta chains were sequenced from one sample in a study of neurological immune-mediated disorders (dated by TCRdb to between 2018 and 2021). The protocol used for the library was 5' RACE. TCRdb records Illumina HiSeq 2500 as the sequencer. Through fastp at Q25 and MiXCR, TCRdb rebuilt clones from the public reads, retaining in-frame beta chains. Each entry is one CDR3 protein sequence, shown with its most common DNA and genes. This sample holds 25,000 to 30,000 distinct CDR3 sequences; 5% to 7.5% were observed only once. About 8.1% of the sample rests with the top ten. The sequencing input was PBMCs. The receptors here all came from a woman aged 45-59 years in good health.

This clonotype has a count of ten or more. This chain uses TRBV20-1 with TRBJ2-2; D remains unclear. Germline V lookup: CDR1 DFQATT, CDR2 SNEGSKA (reference sequence). The CDR3 consists of 14 residues. V was cut by 6 bases and J by 2 bases, with 13 bases left in between. The CDR3 sequence: CSAPARGNTGELFF. The CDR3 DNA follows: TGCAGTGCCCCCGCCCGAGGAAACACCGGGGAGCTGTTTTTT.

This clonotype has a count of ten or more. This chain uses TRBV6-5 with TRBJ2-2, with a tentative D call TRBD2 (6 bases). The CDR3 extends over 15 amino acids. Germline-derived CDR1 and CDR2 are MNHEY and SVGAGI. Trimming took 8 bases from V and 2 from J, leaving 15 bases between them. The chain's CDR3 is CASFQRRANTGELFF. The CDR3 nucleotides read TGTGCCAGCTTCCAACGGAGGGCAAACACCGGGGAGCTGTTTTTT.

This clonotype showed up many times. The J gene is TRBJ2-7, the V gene TRBV11-2; tentatively, D is TRBD1 (6 bases). CDR1 and CDR2 (germline): SGHAT, FQNNGV. This CDR3 is built from 15 residues. The germline V and J ends were trimmed by 0 bases and 0 bases, with 9 bases remaining between them. The CDR3 coding sequence is TGTGCCAGCAGCTTAGAGGGACATATCTCCTACGAGCAGTACTTC. Encoded protein: CASSLEGHISYEQYF.

This clonotype occurred many times. The chain employs TRBV5-1 and TRBJ2-7; 7 positions agree with TRBD1. The CDR3 consists of 13 residues. Germline values: CDR1 SGHRS, CDR2 YFSETQ. V lost 2 bases to trimming and J lost 9 bases; unmatched junction nucleotides: 8. The CDR3 loop reads CASSFLGQDPQYF. The DNA of the CDR3 is TGCGCCAGCAGCTTTCTCGGACAGGATCCGCAGTACTTC.

The chain carries TRBV7-2 and TRBJ2-7, with 10 bases matching TRBD2. The ends lost 5 bases at V and 8 bases at J; junction bases unmatched: 21. The length of the CDR3 is 18 residues. Germline CDR1 SGHTA, CDR2 FQGNSA. CDR3 residues: CASSLATVLAGLTAKQYF. The CDR3 nucleotides read TGTGCCAGCAGCCTGGCAACAGTACTAGCGGGATTAACAGCCAAGCAGTACTTC.

This clonotype was counted ten times or more. The chain employs TRBV6-2 or TRBV6-3 and TRBJ1-5, with D uncertain. The ends were cut back, 0 bases at V and 4 bases at J, with 10 bases in the middle. The germline CDR1 and CDR2 sequences are MNHEY and SVGEGT. This CDR3 has 15 residues. The CDR3 reads CASSYSTRRNQPQHF. CDR3 DNA: TGTGCCAGCAGTTACTCGACCAGGAGAAATCAGCCCCAGCATTTT.

The chain couples TRBV11-2 to TRBJ1-3; the D gene is possibly TRBD1 (5 bases). Germline assignment: CDR1 SGHAT and CDR2 FQNNGV. V was clipped by 6 bases and J by 0 bases, with 9 bases between them. The CDR3 is 14 amino acids. CDR3 nucleotides: TGTGCCAGCAGTTCAGGGTCCTCTGGAAACACCATATATTTT. Translated: CASSSGSSGNTIYF.

This clonotype was counted ten times or more. The rearrangement links TRBV5-1 to TRBJ1-1; 7 positions agree with TRBD1. Germline-derived CDR1 and CDR2 are SGHRS and YFSETQ. The CDR3 is 16 amino acids. Trimming took 3 bases from V and 0 from J; bases not matched to a gene: 8. The CDR3 sequence is CASSSGQTFLNTEAFF. As DNA, the CDR3 is TGCGCCAGCAGCTCGGGACAGACGTTCTTGAACACTGAAGCTTTCTTT.

This clonotype came up many times. This rearrangement joins TRBV7-2 to TRBJ2-3, with D perhaps matching TRBD1 (7 bases). The CDR3 has 14 residues. V shed 6 bases and J shed 4 bases, with 14 bases lying between them. Germline assignment: CDR1 SGHTA and CDR2 FQGNSA. In DNA form, the CDR3 reads TGTGCCAGCAGTACAGGGGAGGCGGCAGATACGCAGTATTTT. This gives the protein CASSTGEAADTQYF.

This clonotype came up many times. This chain links TRBV20-1 with TRBJ1-2; D ambiguous. The CDR3 covers 15 residues. Trimming shortened V by 3 bases and J by 0 bases, and 14 bases separated the two germline ends. Germline CDR1 and CDR2: DFQATT and SNEGSKA (reference sequence). CDR3 DNA: TGCAGTGCTAGCCGCGGAGAGCGGGCTAACTATGGCTACACCTTC. It encodes CSASRGERANYGYTF.

This clonotype was observed at least ten times. CDR3: CSARGTSGTGVDTQYF. The DNA for the CDR3 is TGCAGTGCTAGGGGGACTAGCGGGACCGGGGTGGATACGCAGTATTTT. This chain connects TRBV20-1 to TRBJ2-3; 13 positions agree with TRBD2. Unmatched junction bases numbered 9, after V lost 3 bases and J lost 6 bases. This CDR3 has 16 residues. Germline V gene sequence: CDR1 DFQATT, CDR2 SNEGSKA (reference sequence).

This clonotype was counted many times. The CDR3 DNA is TGTGCCAGCAGCCCCCGGACAGGGGACCAGCCCCAGCATTTT. It specifies CASSPRTGDQPQHF. The chain couples TRBV7-2 to TRBJ1-5; TRBD1 agrees at 9 bases. The CDR3 is made up of 14 amino acids. V shed 5 bases and J 7 bases; nucleotides not matched to a gene: 6. Germline V gene lookup returns CDR1 SGHTA and CDR2 FQGNSA.

This clonotype was detected ten times or more. The chain is built from TRBV21-1 and TRBJ2-3; the tabulated D call, TRBD1, remains unverified against the DNA. TRBV21-1 is marked as a pseudogene. CDR3 length: 13 amino acids. The DNA for the CDR3 is TGTGCCAGCGGGGGGATCGGCACAGATACGCAGTATTTT. This gives the protein CASGGIGTDTQYF.

A few counts support this clonotype. The rearrangement uses TRBV13 and TRBJ1-6; D not certain. CDR3 length equals 12 residues. Trimming stripped 5 bases from V and 12 bases from J, with 11 bases between. Germline loops: CDR1 PRHDT, CDR2 FYEKMQ (reference sequence). The CDR3 reads CASSAPGIPLHF. CDR3 nucleotide sequence: TGTGCCAGCAGCGCGCCCGGCATACCCCTCCACTTT. The full variable domain, rest sourced from reference TRBV13 and TRBJ1-6, is AAGVIQSPRHLIKEKRETATLKCYPIPRHDTVYWYQQGPGQDPQFLISFYEKMQSDKGSIPDRFSAQQFSDYHSELNMSSLELGDSALYFCASSAPGIPLHFGNGTRLTVT.

This clonotype was seen ten or more times. This chain links TRBV20-1 with TRBJ2-7, with 11 nucleotides matching TRBD2. The CDR3 is 13 residues long. V trimming: 6 bases; J trimming: 7 bases; junction bases outside the gene matches: 8. Germline CDR1 reads DFQATT; CDR2 reads SNEGSKA (reference sequence). The CDR3, as DNA: TGCAGTGCCGGGACTAGCGGCCCTCTTGAGCAGTACTTC. Residues: CSAGTSGPLEQYF.

This clonotype occurred many times. This chain uses TRBV20-1 with TRBJ2-1; the match to TRBD2 covers 10 bases. The J segment lost 7 bases and the V segment lost 6 bases, leaving 9 bases of the junction unmatched. This CDR3 contains 14 residues. The V gene's germline CDR1 is DFQATT and CDR2 SNEGSKA (reference sequence). The CDR3 DNA reads TGCAGTGCCCAGAGCGGGGGGGCAATGAATGAGCAGTTCTTC. It encodes CSAQSGGAMNEQFF.

This clonotype showed up many times. The CDR3 nucleotides are TGCAGTGCTAGAGCAGCCCTACAAGAGACCCAGTACTTC. Translated: CSARAALQETQYF. V gene TRBV20-1 combines with J gene TRBJ2-5; no clear D gene. The CDR3 runs 13 residues. Germline CDR1 DFQATT, CDR2 SNEGSKA (reference sequence). The ends were cut back, 1 base at V and 2 bases at J, with 8 bases in the middle.

This clonotype was observed at least ten times. The chain employs TRBV5-1 and TRBJ2-7; D not certain. Germline assignment: CDR1 SGHRS and CDR2 YFSETQ. Trimming left V 3 bases short and J 0 bases short, with 10 bases between. This CDR3 has 14 residues. CDR3 region: CASSYESVSYEQYF. Written as DNA, the CDR3 is TGCGCCAGCAGCTATGAAAGTGTCTCCTACGAGCAGTACTTC.

This clonotype has a count of ten or more. V is TRBV5-1 and J is TRBJ2-3, with D perhaps TRBD1 or TRBD2 (6 bases each). The CDR3 runs 16 residues. In germline, CDR1 is SGHRS, CDR2 YFSETQ. The V and J ends lost 2 bases and 3 bases respectively, with 16 bases between them. DNA for the CDR3: TGCGCCAGCAGCTTACCTCAAAAGGGGGGTACAGATACGCAGTATTTT. Translation gives CASSLPQKGGTDTQYF.

The table lists this clonotype with many counts. The rearrangement links TRBV20-1 to TRBJ2-1; tentative D call: TRBD2 (6 bases). Trimming cost V 5 bases and J 0 bases, with 8 bases left between them. CDR3 size: 13 residues. CDR1 and CDR2 (germline): DFQATT, SNEGSKA (reference sequence). The CDR3 is CSAWDSSYNEQFF. CDR3 DNA sequence: TGCAGTGCTTGGGACTCCTCCTACAATGAGCAGTTCTTC.

This clonotype occurred many times. The rearrangement links TRBV15 to TRBJ1-1; D remains ambiguous. CDR3 length: 15 residues. The V end lost 3 bases, the J end lost 1 base, and 12 bases lay between the germline ends. Per the germline V gene, CDR1 is LNHNV and CDR2 is YYDKDF (reference sequence). CDR3 loop: CATSSTEVGNTEAFF. For the CDR3, the DNA is TGTGCCACCAGCAGCACGGAGGTTGGGAACACTGAAGCTTTCTTT.

The sample holds many counts of this clonotype. This chain links TRBV6-5 with TRBJ2-1; TRBD1 or TRBD2 may be the D gene (6 bases each). From germline, CDR1 is MNHEY and CDR2 SVGAGI. The CDR3 has 16 amino acids. V dropped 5 bases and J dropped 6 bases, with 20 bases sitting between them. CDR3: CASSGWTAKGGNEQFF. The CDR3 nucleotides read TGTGCCAGCAGTGGATGGACAGCTAAGGGAGGCAATGAGCAGTTCTTC.

The sample holds many counts of this clonotype. J is TRBJ2-3 and V is TRBV20-1, with 8 positions matching TRBD2. This CDR3 contains 15 residues. Trimming took 6 bases from V and 2 from J; bases not matched to a gene: 10. Looked up from germline, CDR1 is DFQATT and CDR2 is SNEGSKA (reference sequence). The CDR3 nucleotides are TGCAGTGCCCAGTCGGGAGGGAGCTTCACAGATACGCAGTATTTT. Its protein product is CSAQSGGSFTDTQYF.

This clonotype was recorded many times. The J gene is TRBJ2-2, the V gene TRBV20-1; D is undetermined. CDR1 and CDR2 from the germline V gene are DFQATT and SNEGSKA (reference sequence). The V end lost 0 bases, the J end lost 12 bases, and 11 bases lay between the germline ends. The CDR3 runs to 12 residues. CDR3 loop: CSARDGRSKLFF. CDR3 bases: TGCAGTGCTAGAGATGGACGTTCGAAGCTGTTTTTT.

This clonotype was observed many times. This chain joins TRBV15 and TRBJ2-7, with D tentatively TRBD2 (5 bases). Trimming shortened V by 1 base and J by 2 bases, and 9 bases separated the two germline ends. Germline V gene data show CDR1 as LNHNV and CDR2 as YYDKDF (reference sequence). This CDR3 has 14 residues. The CDR3 nucleotides read TGTGCCACCAGCAGAGCTCTCGGGACCTACGAGCAGTACTTC. Protein: CATSRALGTYEQYF.